This T cell receptor (beta chain) is drawn from a study of spatial heterogeneity in lung cancer. Study-wide context: Consistent detection of more beta-chain than alpha-chain sequences was observed. Study findings and constraints: Sequencing reached an estimated coverage of tumor T cells that was only 6.5% to 8% for alpha chains and about 13% for beta chains. Tumors with more nonsynonymous mutations had more expanded intratumoral alpha and beta TCRs.

To note about this clonotype: Its specificity is not known.

The germline V gene encodes CDR1 SGHRS and CDR2 YFSETQ. V was shortened by 4 bases and J by 6 bases, with 14 bases between the two germline ends. The CDR3 has 14 residues. The time point here: sample taken at primary tumor resection. Samples were obtained from some 70 donors, all untreated early-stage non-small cell lung cancer patients. Tumor, nontumor lung or frozen PBMC supplied whole RNA, sequenced without sorting. TCRdb itself ran the 5' RACE reads through MiXCR, one entry per CDR3 protein. The table records roughly 11,000 distinct CDR3 sequences, roughly 12% of them present only once. This sample comprised lung tumor tissue, obtained at surgery. This clonotype originated in a female donor with early-stage non-small cell lung cancer. This sequence joins TRBV5-1 and TRBJ1-5; D remains unclear. The CDR3 sequence: CASSLGEGPQPQHF. In nucleotides, the CDR3 is TGCGCCAGCAGCCTCGGCGAAGGGCCTCAGCCCCAGCATTTT.